This T cell receptor (beta chain) stems from a study of cytomegalovirus exposure and HLA in healthy donors. Findings and limits, study-wide: The authors later found TCR association rates varying by HLA locus, with DRB1 most and HLA-C fewest. For TCR beta chains, V- and J-gene trimming was later linked to a missense DCLRE1C variant.

To note about this clone: The antigen is not known.

This PCR relied on a set of 60 Vbeta primers and 13 Jbeta primers. The assay was immunoSEQ multiplex PCR, and TCRdb's table has in-frame clones only and misses some. The profile shows about 200,000 clones, roughly 73% of them singletons. In germline, CDR1 is SGHRS, CDR2 YFSETQ. The CDR3 is 14 amino acids. Between the trimmed V and J ends, which lost 1 base and 2 bases, there was a span of 9 bases. The chain couples TRBV5-1 to TRBJ1-2; D is perhaps TRBD1 (6 bases). Material for sequencing was PBMCs. This clonotype was sampled from a woman in her 30s in good health and CMV-seronegative. DNA of the CDR3: TGCGCCAGCAGCTTGACACAGGGAAACTATGGCTACACCTTC. It yields the protein CASSLTQGNYGYTF.